The 8 T cell receptor beta chains in this list originate from one sample, sequenced in a study of T cells after yellow fever vaccination. TCRdb analysed the 5' RACE reads with MiXCR anew, one entry per CDR3 protein. Of 300,000 to 400,000 distinct CDR3 sequences in the sample, under 15% were seen once. Sequencing was performed on CD4+ T cells sorted from PBMCs, taken 15 days after the yellow fever booster vaccination. These receptors originate from a young man who received the YFV17D yellow fever vaccine.

J is TRBJ1-1 and V is TRBV6-5; 8 nucleotides line up with TRBD1. The germline gives CDR1 MNHEY, CDR2 SVGAGI. The CDR3 has 15 amino acids. The J segment lost 6 bases and the V segment lost 2 bases, leaving 8 bases of the junction unmatched. CDR3: CASSYEVSTGAEAFF. The CDR3 bases are TGTGCCAGCAGTTACGAGGTCTCGACAGGGGCTGAAGCTTTCTTT.

The chain combines TRBV5-5 with TRBJ1-5; a possible D gene is TRBD1 (5 bases). V shed 0 bases and J shed 5 bases, with 9 bases lying between them. Germline V CDR1 and CDR2: SGHKS, YYEKEE (reference sequence). The CDR3 spans 14 residues. The CDR3 here is CASSLARGDQPQHF. The CDR3 bases are TGTGCCAGCAGCTTGGCCCGGGGGGATCAGCCCCAGCATTTT.

The rearrangement uses TRBV4-1 and TRBJ2-3; D possibly corresponds to TRBD1 (5 bases). CDR1 MGHRA and CDR2 YSYEKL come from the germline V gene. V lost 4 bases to trimming and J lost 2 bases, with 19 bases between them. The CDR3 contains 17 residues. This CDR3 reads CASSRLPTAKITDTQYF. The CDR3 DNA reads as TGCGCCAGCAGCCGCCTCCCGACAGCTAAGATCACAGATACGCAGTATTTT.

The CDR3 is CASSWASGTQPQHF. The CDR3 coding sequence is TGTGCCAGCAGCTGGGCCAGCGGGACTCAGCCCCAGCATTTT. This chain joins TRBV5-5 and TRBJ1-5, with D possibly TRBD1 on 5 matching bases. Per germline, CDR1 SGHKS and CDR2 YYEKEE (reference sequence). The germline V and J ends were trimmed by 3 bases and 6 bases, with 13 bases remaining between them. The CDR3 has 14 amino acids.

This clonotype was detected a few times. The rearrangement links TRBV29-1 to TRBJ2-3; 9 nucleotides line up with TRBD1. Germline V gene sequence: CDR1 SQVTM, CDR2 ANQGSEA. The CDR3 totals 14 residues. With 4 bases clipped from V and 2 bases from J, the junction kept 4 bases outside the gene matches. In nucleotides, the CDR3 is TGCAGCGTTGCTGGACAGGGGTACACAGATACGCAGTATTTT. Translating it yields CSVAGQGYTDTQYF.

This clonotype was picked up a small number of times. J is TRBJ2-3 and V is TRBV5-6, with 7 nucleotides matching TRBD1. The germline gives CDR1 SGHDT, CDR2 YYEEEE. J gave up 3 bases and V 4 bases, and 8 bases lay outside the gene matches. CDR3 length: 15 amino acids. The CDR3 region is CASSPYRGRTDTQYF. CDR3 DNA: TGTGCCAGCAGCCCATACAGGGGTCGGACAGATACGCAGTATTTT.

The sample holds a few counts of this clonotype. The rearrangement joins TRBV6-5 to TRBJ1-5, with D possibly being TRBD1 (5 bases). V was pared by 7 bases and J by 3 bases, with 10 bases between. Germline V gene lookup returns CDR1 MNHEY and CDR2 SVGAGI. The CDR3 length is 13 residues. The CDR3 sequence is CASMQGNNQPQHF. In DNA, the CDR3 is TGTGCCAGCATGCAGGGCAACAATCAGCCCCAGCATTTT.

The chain links TRBV6-5 to TRBJ1-1; 7 nucleotides agree with TRBD1. In germline, CDR1 is MNHEY, CDR2 SVGAGI. The CDR3 extends over 15 amino acids. Trimming cost V 2 bases and J 3 bases; bases outside gene matches: 6. Here the CDR3 DNA reads TGTGCCAGCAGTTACGCCTCCGGGACAGACACTGAAGCTTTCTTT. Translating gives CASSYASGTDTEAFF.